The rows below give T cell receptor beta chains drawn from one sample of a study of OX40 agonist ivuxolimab in advanced cancers. Generated by immunoSEQ multiplex PCR, the TCRdb table keeps only in-frame clones and is missing some. The table lists approximately 57,000 clones, 88% of them singletons. Sequenced material: CD4+ or CD8+ T cells sorted from blood, taken in a trial of the OX40 agonist ivuxolimab. The source of these receptors is an adult with an advanced solid tumor such as melanoma, head and neck, liver or kidney cancer. Each CDR3 is given with its conserved first and last residue. The D gene is left open where the match is weak. Only some rows state a clone size, as once, few, many or a class for expanded clones.

D	size	V	J	length	DNA	CDR3
NA	NA	TRBV2	TRBJ1-6	14	TGTGCCAGCAAAGGGGCAACCTATAATTCACCCCTCCACTTT	CASKGATYNSPLHF
NA	NA	TRBV5-1	TRBJ2-6	14	TGCGCCAGCACCCCCGGCTCTGGGGCCAACGTCCTGACTTTC	CASTPGSGANVLTF
NA	NA	TRBV2	TRBJ1-4	15	TGTGCCAGCAGTGAGTACGACTCAACTAATGAAAAACTGTTTTTT	CASSEYDSTNEKLFF
NA	NA	TRBV15	TRBJ1-3	16	TGTGCCACCAGCAGAGATATCCTAACCTCTGGAAACACCATATATTTT	CATSRDILTSGNTIYF
TRBD1	NA	TRBV7-8	TRBJ2-5	14	TGTGCCAGCAGCCCGACAGGGATACAAGAGACCCAGTACTTC	CASSPTGIQETQYF
NA	NA	TRBV19	TRBJ1-2	15	TGTGCCAGTAGTACGGGGTCCCATGGTTCGTTCGGCTACACCTTC	CASSTGSHGSFGYTF
TRBD1	NA	TRBV28	TRBJ2-1	14	TGTGCCAGCAGAAGACAGGGGTCCTACAATGAGCAGTTCTTC	CASRRQGSYNEQFF
NA	NA	TRBV28	TRBJ2-5	17	TGTGCCAGCGACCTCGGGGCGCATAGCCTTAATGATGGGACCCAGTACTTC	CASDLGAHSLNDGTQYF
TRBD1	NA	TRBV30	TRBJ2-7	15	TGTGCCTGGAGTGGCGGGGGACAGGGGGCCTACGAGCAGTACTTC	CAWSGGGQGAYEQYF
NA	NA	TRBV10-3	TRBJ1-2	14	TGTGCCATCAGTGAAGGACAGCTTGAGTATGGCTACACCTTC	CAISEGQLEYGYTF
NA	NA	TRBV6-1	TRBJ2-7	13	TGTGCCAGCAGTGATCCCCCCTTGTACGAGCAGTACTTC	CASSDPPLYEQYF
NA	NA	TRBV27	TRBJ1-1	14	TGTGCCAGCAGTTCTGCGGGCCTGAACACTGAAGCTTTCTTT	CASSSAGLNTEAFF
NA	once	TRBV4-1	TRBJ1-3	16	TGCGCCAGCAGCCAAGATCATGGATACTCTGGAAACACCATATATTTT	CASSQDHGYSGNTIYF
TRBD1	NA	TRBV7-9	TRBJ1-1	14	TGTGCCAGCAGCTTCGGACAGGGGAAAACTGAAGCTTTCTTT	CASSFGQGKTEAFF
NA	NA	TRBV6-6	TRBJ1-5	14	TGTGCCAGCATTAGCGGGACAACGAATCAGCCCCAGCATTTT	CASISGTTNQPQHF
NA	NA	TRBV19	TRBJ2-5	14	TGTGCCAGTAGTATAGCGCAGCAGCAAGAGACCCAGTACTTC	CASSIAQQQETQYF
NA	NA	TRBV11-3	TRBJ1-1	14	TGTGCCAGCAGCCGACAGGCCGGGGACACTGAAGCTTTCTTT	CASSRQAGDTEAFF
TRBD2	NA	TRBV18	TRBJ2-5	13	TGTGCCAGCTCGGGGGGACTAGAAGAGACTCAGTACTTC	CASSGGLEETQYF
NA	NA	TRBV5-4	TRBJ1-2	13	TGTGCCAGCAGCTTGGGACAGAACTATGGCTACACCTTC	CASSLGQNYGYTF
NA	NA	TRBV30	TRBJ1-5	15	TGTGCCTGGAGTTTTTGGGAAGGAGTGGATCAGCCCCAGCATTTT	CAWSFWEGVDQPQHF
NA	NA	TRBV6-6	TRBJ2-6	13	TGTGCCAGCAGTTACGGGCAAGCCAACGTCCTGACTTTC	CASSYGQANVLTF
NA	once	TRBV10-3	TRBJ1-3	16	TGTGCCATCAGCCCTAATACAGGGAGCTCTGGAAACACCATATATTTT	CAISPNTGSSGNTIYF
NA	NA	TRBV11-1	TRBJ1-1	15	TGTGCCAGCAGCTTACGATCCGGTTGGGGCACTGAAGCTTTCTTT	CASSLRSGWGTEAFF
NA	NA	TRBV6-1	TRBJ2-3	12	TGTGCCAGCAGTATTCTTGCAGATACGCAGTATTTT	CASSILADTQYF
TRBD2	NA	TRBV18	TRBJ2-3	15	TGTGCCAGCTCACCACCGTCTAGCGGGAGCCTACCGCAGTATTTT	CASSPPSSGSLPQYF
NA	NA	TRBV4-1	TRBJ1-3	14	TGCGCCAGCAGCGATCAATACTCTGGAAACACCATATATTTT	CASSDQYSGNTIYF
TRBD1	NA	TRBV19	TRBJ2-1	15	TGTGCCAGTAGTATAGGACAGGGGGCAATAGGTGAGCAGTTCTTC	CASSIGQGAIGEQFF
NA	NA	TRBV30	TRBJ2-4	13	TGTGCCTGGAAGGGCAAGCCTGGAAACATTCAGTACTTC	CAWKGKPGNIQYF
NA	NA	TRBV7-9	TRBJ2-1	12	TGTGCCAGCAGCTTAATGTATGTTGAGCAGTTCTTC	CASSLMYVEQFF
NA	NA	TRBV6-5	TRBJ1-2	13	TGTGCCAGCAGGACCGCGGGACGGTATGGCTACACCTTC	CASRTAGRYGYTF
NA	NA	TRBV27	TRBJ1-1	13	TGTGCCAGCACTCTTCGGGGTTCATCCGAAGCTTTCTTT	CASTLRGSSEAFF
NA	NA	TRBV18	TRBJ2-3	15	TGTGCCAGCTCACCAAGAGGGGATAGCACAGATACGCAGTATTTT	CASSPRGDSTDTQYF
TRBD2	NA	TRBV28	TRBJ2-7	17	TGTGCCAGCAGTTCCGTCGAGACTAGCGGGGGTAGCTACGAGCAGTACTTC	CASSSVETSGGSYEQYF
NA	NA	TRBV19	TRBJ1-5	13	TGTGCCAGTAGTAGGACAGTTAATCAGCCCCAGCATTTT	CASSRTVNQPQHF
NA	NA	TRBV9	TRBJ2-2	16	TGTGCCAGCAGCGCCCTAGGGGTCGAGAACACCGGGGAGCTGTTTTTT	CASSALGVENTGELFF
TRBD2	NA	TRBV19	TRBJ2-1	18	TGTGCCAGTAGTAAAAAGCGGGAGTCCCAACCCTCCTACAATGAGCAGTTCTTC	CASSKKRESQPSYNEQFF
TRBD1	NA	TRBV6-6	TRBJ1-4	14	TGTGCCAGCAGTTATGACAGGGGAGGGGAAAAACTGTTTTTT	CASSYDRGGEKLFF
TRBD1	NA	TRBV2	TRBJ1-2	15	TGTGCCAGCAGTGAAGTTGTGACAGGGGCCTTCGGCTACACCTTC	CASSEVVTGAFGYTF
NA	NA	TRBV6-6	TRBJ1-2	14	TGTGCCAGCAGCCGGGACACCACTAACTATGGCTACACCTTC	CASSRDTTNYGYTF
NA	NA	TRBV6-6	TRBJ2-1	12	TGTGCCAGCAGTTACTCGAGAAACGAGCAGTTCTTC	CASSYSRNEQFF
TRBD1	NA	TRBV5-1	TRBJ2-5	16	TGCGCCAGCAGCCTAGACGGGACAGGGGTTCAAGAGACCCAGTACTTC	CASSLDGTGVQETQYF
NA	few	TRBV6-1	TRBJ1-5	13	TGTGCCAGCAGCTTAGGACGGGATCAGCCCCAGCATTTT	CASSLGRDQPQHF
NA	NA	TRBV11-2	TRBJ1-1	14	TGTGCCAGCAGCTTAAATTCAGGGGAGGGTGAAGCTTTCTTT	CASSLNSGEGEAFF
NA	NA	TRBV18	TRBJ1-2	16	TGTGCCAGCTCACCACAGAGGCCGCAGGGGAACTATGGCTACACCTTC	CASSPQRPQGNYGYTF
TRBD2	NA	TRBV5-1	TRBJ2-5	17	TGCGCCAGCAGCTTGGATGCGTCTAGCGGGAGTTCAGAGACCCAGTACTTC	CASSLDASSGSSETQYF
TRBD2	NA	TRBV2	TRBJ2-2	16	TGTGCCAGCAGTGAAGCGGGACTAGCGGGGACCGGGGAGCTGTTTTTT	CASSEAGLAGTGELFF
NA	few	TRBV4-3	TRBJ1-5	13	TGCGCCAGCAGCCAAGATCTGGACCAGCCCCAGCATTTT	CASSQDLDQPQHF
NA	few	TRBV19	TRBJ2-4	16	TGTGCCAGTAGTATAGATGGAGCGGCAGTAGAATACATTCAGTACTTC	CASSIDGAAVEYIQYF
NA	NA	TRBV5-5	TRBJ2-7	13	TGTGCCAGCAGCTTGGCCAGGGACGTCCAGCAGTACTTC	CASSLARDVQQYF
NA	NA	TRBV9	TRBJ2-5	14	TGTGCCAGCAGCGTAGGAGGGAACCAAGAGACCCAGTACTTC	CASSVGGNQETQYF